Below are 24 T cell receptor beta chains sequenced from a single sample in a study of graft-versus-host responses after intestinal transplantation. For these TCRs, the target antigens are not known. Clones were read by immunoSEQ multiplex PCR, and TCRdb kept only the in-frame ones, dropping some. This sample yields approximately 89,000 clones, of which around 93% are seen a single time; 0.95% to 1.3% belongs to the top ten. The sample here was unstimulated CD8+ T cells sorted from spleen or lymph node cells, taken before transplant. These receptors were taken from a human donor who was the organ donor for an intestinal transplant.

V is TRBV28 and J is TRBJ2-7; weak D call: TRBD2 (6 bases). Trimming pared 6 bases from V and 2 bases from J, leaving 14 bases between. Germline V gives CDR1 MDHEN, CDR2 SYDVKM. The CDR3 is made up of 14 amino acids. Here the CDR3 DNA reads TGTGCCAGCAGCGGGACTTCAACAGCCTACGAGCAGTACTTC. It yields the protein CASSGTSTAYEQYF.

The chain combines TRBV7-8 with TRBJ2-1, with D possibly matching TRBD2 (6 bases). The germline V gene has CDR1 SGHVS and CDR2 FQNEAQ. The CDR3 is 15 amino acids. Trimming left V 3 bases short and J 6 bases short, with 15 bases between. The CDR3 DNA reads as TGTGCCAGCAGCTTGACGGAGGGAACAGTCAATGAGCAGTTCTTC. It specifies CASSLTEGTVNEQFF.

The chain is built from TRBV5-5 and TRBJ2-7; 11 bases fit TRBD2. The CDR3 totals 17 residues. Per the germline V gene, CDR1 is SGHKS and CDR2 is YYEKEE (reference sequence). Losses at the gene ends were 4 bases for V and 3 bases for J; bases not matched to a gene: 12. Written as DNA, the CDR3 is TGTGCCAGCAGCCTCCATGGACTAGCGGGCATATGCTACGAGCAGTACTTC. Protein product: CASSLHGLAGICYEQYF.

CDR3 coding DNA: TGTGCCAGCACTTTAGGACAGGGGAAGGTTGGCTACACCTTC. Translating it yields CASTLGQGKVGYTF. The genes are TRBV6-5 and TRBJ1-2, with 9 bases lining up with TRBD1. CDR1 and CDR2 from the germline V gene are MNHEY and SVGAGI. V dropped 7 bases and J dropped 7; count of bases not matched to a gene: 10. This CDR3 has 14 amino acids.

V is TRBV15 and J is TRBJ2-7; D not certain. Trimming removed 0 bases at V and 5 bases at J, with 17 bases between. The length of the CDR3 is 16 residues. Germline loops: CDR1 LNHNV, CDR2 YYDKDF (reference sequence). The CDR3 spells CATSRDSIGNHDEQYF. The CDR3 DNA reads as TGTGCCACCAGCAGAGATAGCATCGGTAATCACGACGAGCAGTACTTC.

The CDR3 loop reads CASSLRNRAYEQYF. The CDR3 nucleotides are TGTGCCAGCAGCTTGCGGAACAGAGCCTACGAGCAGTACTTC. This chain uses TRBV5-6 with TRBJ2-7; no clear D gene. The V gene lost 1 base and the J gene lost 2 bases, with 10 bases spanning the gap. This CDR3 is built from 14 residues. Looked up from germline, CDR1 is SGHDT and CDR2 is YYEEEE.

J is TRBJ1-2 and V is TRBV4-1, with TRBD1 as a possible D gene (5 bases). The CDR3 sequence is 15 residues long. Germline V gene sequence: CDR1 MGHRA, CDR2 YSYEKL. V was shortened by 0 bases and J by 3 bases, with 11 bases between the two germline ends. This chain's CDR3 is CASSQDGREDYGYTF. The CDR3 DNA reads as TGCGCCAGCAGCCAAGATGGCAGGGAGGACTATGGCTACACCTTC.

The chain couples TRBV19 to TRBJ2-3, with TRBD1 matching 7 bases. Unmatched junction bases numbered 9, after V lost 4 bases and J lost 2 bases. There are 16 residues in the CDR3. CDR1 is LNHDA and CDR2 is SQIVND in the germline V gene (reference sequence). CDR3 residues: CASSTPSTGTTDTQYF. As DNA, the CDR3 is TGTGCCAGTAGTACCCCCTCGACAGGGACCACAGATACGCAGTATTTT.

V gene TRBV9 combines with J gene TRBJ2-3, with D perhaps matching TRBD2 (7 bases). V lost 2 bases, J lost 3 bases, and 13 bases lay in between. The CDR3 runs 15 residues. The germline V gene encodes CDR1 SGDLS and CDR2 YYNGEE. CDR3 loop: CASSVYREGTDTQYF. Written as DNA, the CDR3 is TGTGCCAGCAGCGTGTACAGGGAGGGGACAGATACGCAGTATTTT.

V is TRBV4-3 and J is TRBJ2-3, with 7 bases that match TRBD2. CDR3 length: 17 residues. Germline CDR1 is LGHNA and CDR2 is YSLEER. Trimming took 4 bases from V and 0 from J; bases not matched to a gene: 10. The CDR3 region has the DNA TGCGCCAGCAGCCGGGGAGTGGGTAGCGGGAGCACAGATACGCAGTATTTT. This encodes CASSRGVGSGSTDTQYF.

This clone was picked up one time. This chain uses TRBV6-6 with TRBJ2-1; 7 nucleotides align to TRBD2. The CDR3 sequence is 12 residues long. Per germline, CDR1 MNHNY and CDR2 SVGAGI (reference sequence). V trimming: 7 bases; J trimming: 9 bases; junction bases outside the gene matches: 6. CDR3 coding DNA: TGTGCCAGCAAGAGCGGGAACATTGAGCAGTTCTTC. As protein: CASKSGNIEQFF.

J is TRBJ2-3 and V is TRBV4-1, with TRBD2 matching over 8 bases. The CDR3 contains 16 residues. From germline, CDR1 is MGHRA and CDR2 YSYEKL. Trimming took 0 bases from V and 3 from J; bases not matched to a gene: 5. CDR3 amino acids: CASSQEEGLGTDTQYF. The CDR3 DNA reads as TGCGCCAGCAGCCAAGAGGAGGGACTAGGAACAGATACGCAGTATTTT.

The CDR3 DNA is TGTGCTAGTGGTTGGGGGACAGGGAACACTGAAGCTTTCTTT. It specifies CASGWGTGNTEAFF. The chain links TRBV12-5 to TRBJ1-1; 8 bases are a match to TRBD1. The germline gives CDR1 LGHNT, CDR2 FRNRAP. This CDR3 contains 14 residues. The V gene end was trimmed by 4 bases and the J gene end by 1 base; junction bases not matched to a gene: 2.

This chain connects TRBV2 to TRBJ1-5; D perhaps matches TRBD1 (5 bases). Trimming shortened V by 7 bases and J by 5 bases, and 15 bases separated the two germline ends. The V gene's germline CDR1 is SNHLY and CDR2 FYNNEI. There are 14 residues in the CDR3. The CDR3 coding sequence is TGTGCCAGCAACTGGCACAGGTTGGATCAGCCCCAGCATTTT. This encodes CASNWHRLDQPQHF. Complete variable domain (other parts from reference TRBV2 and TRBJ1-5): EPEVTQTPSHQVTQMGQEVILRCVPISNHLYFYWYRQILGQKVEFLVSFYNNEISEKSEIFDDQFSVERPDGSNFTLKIRSTKLEDSAMYFCASNWHRLDQPQHFGDGTRLSIL.

The chain has TRBV19 and TRBJ2-1; the D is unclear. CDR3 length: 13 residues. CDR1 is LNHDA and CDR2 is SQIVND in the germline V gene (reference sequence). V was cut by 3 bases and J by 9 bases, with 12 bases left in between. Written as DNA, the CDR3 is TGTGCCAGTAGTATCCTGAAATGGAGTGAGCAGTTCTTC. Translating gives CASSILKWSEQFF.

CDR3 region: CASSLREGYGYTF. CDR3 DNA: TGTGCCAGCAGCTTACGGGAGGGCTATGGCTACACCTTC. The V and J genes are TRBV7-9 and TRBJ1-2; D ambiguous. The CDR3 consists of 13 residues. Germline CDR1 is SEHNR and CDR2 is FQNEAQ (reference sequence). V lost 2 bases and J 4 bases, leaving 8 bases between the germline ends.

V and J are TRBV5-6 and TRBJ2-3; a possible D gene is TRBD2 (5 bases). CDR3 length: 11 amino acids. V lost 2 bases and J 9 bases, leaving 7 bases between the germline ends. Germline V gene sequence: CDR1 SGHDT, CDR2 YYEEEE. CDR3 in amino acids: CASSFRRTQYF. For the CDR3, the DNA is TGTGCCAGCAGCTTCCGGAGGACGCAGTATTTT.

The rearrangement joins TRBV5-1 to TRBJ1-1; a possible D gene is TRBD1 (5 bases). V lost 1 base and J lost 1, with 11 bases in between. The CDR3 loop spans 15 amino acids. CDR1 is SGHRS and CDR2 is YFSETQ in the germline V gene. CDR3 loop: CASSLYTGGNTEAFF. Here the CDR3 DNA reads TGCGCCAGCAGCTTGTACACAGGTGGGAACACTGAAGCTTTCTTT.

The chain recombines TRBV4-2 with TRBJ2-7, with 7 bases identical to TRBD2. The V gene's germline CDR1 is LGHNA and CDR2 YNFKEQ. This CDR3 contains 13 residues. The trim removed 6 bases at V and 2 bases at J, leaving 4 bases unmatched. This chain's CDR3 is CASRSGTTYEQYF. The CDR3 bases are TGTGCCAGCAGATCCGGGACTACCTACGAGCAGTACTTC.

This rearrangement joins TRBV6-4 to TRBJ1-2, with 8 bases fitting TRBD1. Germline V gene sequence: CDR1 MRHNA, CDR2 SNTAGT. The CDR3 runs to 13 residues. The V and J ends lost 4 bases and 7 bases, in that order; junction bases with no gene match: 5. The CDR3 sequence: CASSVGRGLGYTF. CDR3 nucleotide sequence: TGTGCCAGCAGTGTAGGCAGGGGGCTTGGCTACACCTTC.

The chain couples TRBV27 to TRBJ2-2; 7 positions agree with TRBD2. The CDR3 extends over 15 amino acids. With V trimmed by 10 bases and J by 6 bases, 14 bases remained unmatched. Germline CDR1 and CDR2: MNHEY and SMNVEV (reference sequence). For the CDR3, the DNA is TGTGCCACCGCTAGGGACTACAAGCCGGCCGGGGAGCTGTTTTTT. This sequence encodes CATARDYKPAGELFF.

This chain joins TRBV28 and TRBJ2-7, with 10 bases identical to TRBD2. The V gene end was trimmed by 3 bases and the J gene end by 4 bases; junction bases not matched to a gene: 6. Germline V gene lookup returns CDR1 MDHEN and CDR2 SYDVKM. The CDR3 is 15 amino acids. CDR3 sequence reads: CASSFGLAGDYEQYF. The CDR3 DNA sequence: TGTGCCAGCAGTTTCGGCCTAGCGGGAGATTACGAGCAGTACTTC.

This chain links TRBV28 with TRBJ2-5; tentative D call: TRBD2 (5 bases). The end of the DNA fits TRBJ2-7 better, so the J call may be wrong. The CDR3 is made up of 14 amino acids. CDR1 is MDHEN, CDR2 SYDVKM, per germline. Here the CDR3 reads CASSFRGKTYEQYF. For the CDR3, the DNA is TGTGCCAGCAGTTTTCGAGGGAAGACCTACGAGCAGTACTTC.

V usage is TRBV7-2 and J usage is TRBJ2-1; D is undetermined. Trimming pared 4 bases from V and 7 bases from J, leaving 23 bases between. The CDR3 extends over 17 amino acids. Germline assignment: CDR1 SGHTA and CDR2 FQGNSA. The CDR3 DNA reads TGTGCCAGCAGCTCCGACCGACTCGACCATTTTTTTAATGAGCAGTTCTTC. Translating it yields CASSSDRLDHFFNEQFF.